This paragraph reports one T cell receptor (beta chain). Per the germline V gene, CDR1 is SNHLY and CDR2 is FYNNEI. The trim removed 6 bases at V and 4 bases at J, leaving 6 bases unmatched. This CDR3 has 13 residues. PBMC-derived CD4+ and CD8+ T cells were sorted. The data belong to a study of CD8+ T cells in alopecia areata. The authors extracted RNA and reverse transcribed it into cDNA as the sequencing template. The data were produced by immunoSEQ multiplex PCR, yet TCRdb's version contains in-frame clones alone and is incomplete. The sample comprises over 200,000 clones, 50% to 60% of which are singletons, and 0.45% rests with the top ten.

This receptor was taken from a human donor with alopecia areata. The material sequenced was CD4+ T cells sorted from blood, taken at week 0. This chain links TRBV2 with TRBJ2-7, with 7 nucleotides matching TRBD1. The CDR3 DNA follows: TGTGCCAGCAGCGGCCAACAGGGGTACGAGCAGTACTTC. As protein: CASSGQQGYEQYF.